A selection of T cell receptor beta chains follows, all from one sample in a study of T cell repertoires in cytomegalovirus infection. MiXCR, applied by TCRdb to the reads, yields one record per CDR3 protein. Of 200,000 or so distinct CDR3 sequences listed, roughly 27% were seen once; the top ten hold just over 30%. Sequencing was done on a sample of PBMCs. All receptors derive from a human donor in good health (CMV status not recorded). Some clones in this sample may be carry-over from other donors' samples. CDR3s include the opening cysteine and the closing phenylalanine or tryptophan. D genes are given only for firm matches. Rows may omit the clone size; those that give it use once, few, many or a size class.

D gene: TRBD2
V gene: TRBV5-4
clone size: .
J gene: TRBJ2-3
CDR3 protein: CASSSGLAGDSTQYF
CDR3 DNA: TGTGCCAGCAGCTCAGGACTAGCGGGGGACTCCACGCAGTATTTT

D gene: TRBD1
V gene: TRBV6-6
clone size: few
J gene: TRBJ2-5
CDR3 protein: CASSTGGASRLGETQYF
CDR3 DNA: TGTGCCAGCAGTACAGGGGGCGCTTCGAGGTTGGGAGAGACCCAGTACTTC

D gene: .
V gene: TRBV5-1
clone size: .
J gene: TRBJ2-7
CDR3 protein: CASSLVSGEREQYF
CDR3 DNA: TGCGCCAGCAGCTTGGTTTCCGGGGAGCGCGAGCAGTACTTC

D gene: .
V gene: TRBV6-6
clone size: few
J gene: TRBJ1-2
CDR3 protein: CASSYSKDKGHGGYTF
CDR3 DNA: TGTGCCAGCAGTTACTCGAAGGATAAGGGGCATGGTGGCTACACCTTC

D gene: .
V gene: TRBV12-3/TRBV12-4
clone size: .
J gene: TRBJ2-5
CDR3 protein: CASRRTQGGFGEKTQYF
CDR3 DNA: TGTGCCAGCAGACGCACCCAGGGAGGTTTCGGAGAAAAGACCCAGTACTTC

D gene: .
V gene: TRBV28
clone size: many
J gene: TRBJ1-1
CDR3 protein: CASSFGGTNTEAFF
CDR3 DNA: TGTGCCAGCAGTTTCGGTGGCACGAACACTGAAGCTTTCTTT

D gene: .
V gene: TRBV5-1
clone size: .
J gene: TRBJ1-2
CDR3 protein: CASSATGRNGDGYTF
CDR3 DNA: TGCGCCAGCAGCGCAACCGGGAGGAATGGGGATGGCTACACCTTC

D gene: .
V gene: TRBV7-8
clone size: many
J gene: TRBJ1-2
CDR3 protein: CASSLSTWESEGYTF
CDR3 DNA: TGTGCCAGCAGCTTATCTACTTGGGAATCTGAAGGCTACACCTTC

D gene: .
V gene: TRBV7-2
clone size: many
J gene: TRBJ1-1
CDR3 protein: CASSFGRTYTEAFF
CDR3 DNA: TGTGCCAGCAGCTTTGGACGGACGTACACTGAAGCTTTCTTT

D gene: .
V gene: TRBV7-8
clone size: .
J gene: TRBJ1-1
CDR3 protein: CASSSSTGRNTEAFF
CDR3 DNA: TGTGCCAGCAGCTCCTCGACGGGGAGGAACACTGAAGCTTTCTTT

D gene: .
V gene: TRBV6-6
clone size: few
J gene: TRBJ2-7
CDR3 protein: CASRAEGTEQYF
CDR3 DNA: TGTGCCAGCAGAGCCGAGGGCACCGAGCAGTACTTC

D gene: .
V gene: TRBV5-4
clone size: .
J gene: TRBJ1-1
CDR3 protein: CASSTPTDGYTEAFF
CDR3 DNA: TGTGCCAGCAGCACCCCCACGGACGGCTACACTGAAGCTTTCTTT

D gene: TRBD2
V gene: TRBV6-4
clone size: .
J gene: TRBJ2-1
CDR3 protein: CASSDSSSGGGYNEQFF
CDR3 DNA: TGTGCCAGCAGTGACTCGTCTAGCGGGGGGGGCTACAATGAGCAGTTCTTC

D gene: .
V gene: TRBV29-1
clone size: .
J gene: TRBJ1-1
CDR3 protein: CSVENTEAFF
CDR3 DNA: TGCAGCGTTGAAAACACTGAAGCTTTCTTT

D gene: .
V gene: TRBV2
clone size: once
J gene: TRBJ2-2
CDR3 protein: CASTFRPNTGELFF
CDR3 DNA: TGTGCCAGCACTTTCAGACCGAACACCGGGGAGCTGTTTTTT

D gene: .
V gene: TRBV2
clone size: few
J gene: TRBJ2-3
CDR3 protein: CASSDRVVSTDTQYF
CDR3 DNA: TGTGCCAGCAGTGACAGGGTTGTTAGCACAGATACGCAGTATTTT

D gene: .
V gene: TRBV11-2
clone size: .
J gene: TRBJ1-5
CDR3 protein: CASSSDWNQPQHF
CDR3 DNA: TGTGCCAGCAGCTCAGATTGGAATCAGCCCCAGCATTTT

D gene: .
V gene: TRBV12-3/TRBV12-4
clone size: .
J gene: TRBJ2-5
CDR3 protein: CASSLSGRETQYF
CDR3 DNA: TGTGCCAGCAGTTTATCGGGCAGGGAGACCCAGTACTTC

D gene: .
V gene: TRBV7-2
clone size: few
J gene: TRBJ1-6
CDR3 protein: CASSLQGRDNSPLHF
CDR3 DNA: TGTGCCAGCAGCTTACAGGGGAGGGATAATTCACCCCTCCACTTT

D gene: .
V gene: TRBV29-1
clone size: .
J gene: TRBJ1-2
CDR3 protein: CSVEGGTAINGGYTF
CDR3 DNA: TGCAGCGTTGAAGGGGGAACAGCAATAAACGGTGGCTACACCTTC